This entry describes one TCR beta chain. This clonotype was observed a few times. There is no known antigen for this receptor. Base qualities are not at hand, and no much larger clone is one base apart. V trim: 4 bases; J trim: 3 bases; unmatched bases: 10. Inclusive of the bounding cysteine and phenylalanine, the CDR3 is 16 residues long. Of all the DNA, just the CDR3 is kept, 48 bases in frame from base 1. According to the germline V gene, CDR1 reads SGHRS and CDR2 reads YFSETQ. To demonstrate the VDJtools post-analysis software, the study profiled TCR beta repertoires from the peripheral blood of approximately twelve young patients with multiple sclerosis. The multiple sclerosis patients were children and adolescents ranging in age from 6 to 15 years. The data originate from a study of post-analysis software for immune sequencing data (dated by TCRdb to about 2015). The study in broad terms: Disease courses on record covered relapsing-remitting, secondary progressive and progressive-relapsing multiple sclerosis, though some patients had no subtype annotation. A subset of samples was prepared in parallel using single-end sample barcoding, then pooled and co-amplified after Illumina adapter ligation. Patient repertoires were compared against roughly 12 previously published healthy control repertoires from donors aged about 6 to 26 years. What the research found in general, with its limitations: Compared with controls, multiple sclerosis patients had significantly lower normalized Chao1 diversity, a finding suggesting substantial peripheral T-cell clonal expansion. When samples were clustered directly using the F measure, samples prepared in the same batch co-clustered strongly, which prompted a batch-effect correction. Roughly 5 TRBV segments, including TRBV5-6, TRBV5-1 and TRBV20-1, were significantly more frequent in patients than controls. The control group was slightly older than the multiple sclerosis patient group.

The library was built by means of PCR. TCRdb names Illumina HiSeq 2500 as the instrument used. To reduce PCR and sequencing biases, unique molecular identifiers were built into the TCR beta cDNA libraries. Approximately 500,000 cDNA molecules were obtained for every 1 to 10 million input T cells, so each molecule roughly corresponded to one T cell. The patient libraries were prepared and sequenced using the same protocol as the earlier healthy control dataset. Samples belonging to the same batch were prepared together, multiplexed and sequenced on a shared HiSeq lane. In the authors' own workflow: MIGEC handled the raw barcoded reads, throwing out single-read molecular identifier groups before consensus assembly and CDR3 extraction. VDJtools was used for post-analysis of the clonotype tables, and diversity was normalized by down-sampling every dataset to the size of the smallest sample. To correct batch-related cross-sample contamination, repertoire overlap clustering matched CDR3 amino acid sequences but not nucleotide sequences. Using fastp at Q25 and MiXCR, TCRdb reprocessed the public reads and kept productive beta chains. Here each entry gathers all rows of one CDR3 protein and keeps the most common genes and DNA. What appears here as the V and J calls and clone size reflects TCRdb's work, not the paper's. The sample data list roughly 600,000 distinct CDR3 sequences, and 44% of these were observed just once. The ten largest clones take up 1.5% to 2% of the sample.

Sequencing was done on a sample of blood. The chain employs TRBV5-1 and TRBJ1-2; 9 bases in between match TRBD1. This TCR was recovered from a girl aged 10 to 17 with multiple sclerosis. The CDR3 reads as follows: CASSTISGTGHYGYTF. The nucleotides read TGCGCCAGCAGCACCATAAGTGGGACAGGGCACTATGGCTACACCTTC.